This TCR beta chain was recorded in a study of blood T cell repertoires in COVID-19. Study-level information: Material from acute and convalescent COVID-19 was sourced from the United States, Italy and Spain.

Original analysis: Estimated nucleated cell counts came from reference gene primer amplification. Assay: immunoSEQ multiplex PCR; the TCRdb copy retains only in-frame clones and omits some. V, J and clone size derive from that table, while D and trimming were established from the DNA sequence. The sample has tens of thousands of clones; about 70% are singletons. The J segment lost 6 bases and the V segment lost 2 bases, leaving 7 bases of the junction unmatched. CDR1 and CDR2 from the germline V gene are KGHSH and LQKENI. The CDR3 sequence is 15 residues long. Sequenced: peripheral blood. This chain links TRBV18 with TRBJ2-1, with TRBD2 matching over 7 bases. This clonotype was obtained from a man older than 75 with acute or convalescent COVID-19. This chain's CDR3 is CASSPREASGNEQFF. The CDR3 DNA follows: TGTGCCAGCTCACCAAGGGAGGCTAGCGGCAATGAGCAGTTCTTC.